This T cell receptor beta chain came from a study of T cell repertoires in cytomegalovirus infection. Study at large: The public TCR beta signatures pointed to both CMV infection and matching HLA type.

Germline-derived CDR1 and CDR2 are MNHEY and SMNVEV (reference sequence). Trimming took 0 bases from V and 2 from J, leaving 7 bases between them. The CDR3 contains 14 residues. For this clonotype: Its antigen is as yet unknown.

Findings of the study overall: The ex vivo response showed dominance by HLA-C-restricted CMV-specific TCR beta clonotypes.

One entry per CDR3 protein results from TCRdb running MiXCR on the reads. The sample holds approximately 120,000 distinct CDR3 sequences, under 30% seen once. J is TRBJ1-1 and V is TRBV27, with D possibly being TRBD1 (5 bases). This TCR derives from a human donor in good health (CMV status not recorded). Some clones in this sample may be carry-over from other donors' samples. The source material was CD8+ T cells from cultured PBMCs, sampled from culture after CMV antigen stimulation. The CDR3 DNA is TGTGCCAGCAGTTTATCCCGGGACAACACTGAAGCTTTCTTT. It specifies CASSLSRDNTEAFF.